This is a list of T cell receptor beta chains from one sample in a study of cytomegalovirus exposure and HLA in healthy donors. Profiling relied on immunoSEQ multiplex PCR, and the TCRdb table lists in-frame clones only, not all of them. The sample yields approximately 220,000 clones, 65% to 90% seen once. Sequenced material: PBMCs. The receptors originated from a girl aged 10 to 17 in good health and CMV-seronegative. Both conserved end residues are part of each CDR3. The D gene is left open where the match is weak. Only some rows state a clone size, as once, few, many or a class for expanded clones.

v_call: TRBV27; cdr3_length: 17; clone_size: once; d_call: -; j_call: TRBJ2-1; cdr3_nt: TGTGCCAGCAGTCCAGGGGCAGGCGCGGAGAGGAACAATGAGCAGTTCTTC; cdr3_aa: CASSPGAGAERNNEQFF
v_call: TRBV5-4; cdr3_length: 13; clone_size: few; d_call: -; j_call: TRBJ1-1; cdr3_nt: TGTGCCAGCAGCCGGCAGGGAACCCCTGAAGCTTTCTTT; cdr3_aa: CASSRQGTPEAFF
v_call: TRBV7-2; cdr3_length: 16; clone_size: once; d_call: TRBD1; j_call: TRBJ1-1; cdr3_nt: TGTGCCAGCAGCCGCGGACAGGGGGCCGGAGGCACTGAAGCTTTCTTT; cdr3_aa: CASSRGQGAGGTEAFF
v_call: TRBV4-1; cdr3_length: 15; clone_size: -; d_call: -; j_call: TRBJ1-6; cdr3_nt: TGCGCCAGCAGCCAAGGAGGGTCCGAGCATTCACCCCTCCACTTT; cdr3_aa: CASSQGGSEHSPLHF
v_call: TRBV7-9; cdr3_length: 13; clone_size: few; d_call: -; j_call: TRBJ2-7; cdr3_nt: TGTGCCAGCAGCCCCGGACACGGGAGCGAGCAGTACTTC; cdr3_aa: CASSPGHGSEQYF
v_call: TRBV10-3; cdr3_length: 12; clone_size: few; d_call: TRBD1; j_call: TRBJ1-2; cdr3_nt: TGTGCCATCAGCAGGACAGGGAATGGCTACACCTTC; cdr3_aa: CAISRTGNGYTF
v_call: TRBV4-2; cdr3_length: 14; clone_size: -; d_call: -; j_call: TRBJ2-6; cdr3_nt: TGTGCCAGCAGCCGGAGCTCTGGGGCCAACGTCCTGACTTTC; cdr3_aa: CASSRSSGANVLTF
v_call: TRBV5-4; cdr3_length: 16; clone_size: -; d_call: TRBD1; j_call: TRBJ2-7; cdr3_nt: TGTGCCAGCAGCTTGGGGGGACAGTTCTCATCATACGAGCAGTACTTC; cdr3_aa: CASSLGGQFSSYEQYF
v_call: TRBV4-1; cdr3_length: 15; clone_size: once; d_call: TRBD2; j_call: TRBJ2-5; cdr3_nt: TGCGCCAGCAGCGGGAGAGGGGAGGGGAGAGAGACCCAGTACTTC; cdr3_aa: CASSGRGEGRETQYF
v_call: TRBV7-2; cdr3_length: 15; clone_size: -; d_call: -; j_call: TRBJ2-1; cdr3_nt: TGTGCCAGCAGCATCGACAGTGGGTACTACAATGAGCAGTTCTTC; cdr3_aa: CASSIDSGYYNEQFF
v_call: TRBV27; cdr3_length: 15; clone_size: -; d_call: TRBD1; j_call: TRBJ1-1; cdr3_nt: TGTGCCAGCAGTGGCGGGGGACAGGGTCGTAGCCGGGCTTTCTTT; cdr3_aa: CASSGGGQGRSRAFF
v_call: TRBV30; cdr3_length: 12; clone_size: -; d_call: -; j_call: TRBJ1-2; cdr3_nt: TGTGCCTGGAGTGAACAGGGCTATGGCTACACCTTC; cdr3_aa: CAWSEQGYGYTF
v_call: TRBV28; cdr3_length: 16; clone_size: -; d_call: -; j_call: TRBJ1-6; cdr3_nt: TGTGCCAGCAGTTCCCCTCGGGCAGGGTCTAATTCACCCCTCCACTTT; cdr3_aa: CASSSPRAGSNSPLHF
v_call: TRBV15; cdr3_length: 13; clone_size: few; d_call: -; j_call: TRBJ2-5; cdr3_nt: TGTGCCACCAGCAGAGATGAGAGGGAGACCCAGTACTTC; cdr3_aa: CATSRDERETQYF
v_call: TRBV7-2; cdr3_length: 14; clone_size: -; d_call: TRBD1; j_call: TRBJ1-2; cdr3_nt: TGTGCCAGCAGCTCCACCAGGGGGTACTATGGCTACACCTTC; cdr3_aa: CASSSTRGYYGYTF
v_call: TRBV5-5; cdr3_length: 14; clone_size: -; d_call: -; j_call: TRBJ1-2; cdr3_nt: TGTGCCAGCAGCTTGGGGAGGGAGGGGAATGGCTACACCTTC; cdr3_aa: CASSLGREGNGYTF
v_call: TRBV5-1; cdr3_length: 14; clone_size: few; d_call: -; j_call: TRBJ1-3; cdr3_nt: TGCGCCAGCAGCTTGGACAGCTCTGGAAACACCATATATTTT; cdr3_aa: CASSLDSSGNTIYF
v_call: TRBV5-1; cdr3_length: 19; clone_size: -; d_call: TRBD2; j_call: TRBJ2-1; cdr3_nt: TGCGCCAGCAGCTACCTCGGGACTAGCCCCCTCAAGAACTACAATGAGCAGTTCTTC; cdr3_aa: CASSYLGTSPLKNYNEQFF
v_call: TRBV29-1; cdr3_length: 14; clone_size: -; d_call: -; j_call: TRBJ1-4; cdr3_nt: TGCAGCGTTGTAGACATTCCAACTAATGAAAAACTGTTTTTT; cdr3_aa: CSVVDIPTNEKLFF
v_call: TRBV28; cdr3_length: 14; clone_size: -; d_call: -; j_call: TRBJ2-7; cdr3_nt: TGTGCCAGCAGTCCCACCGCCGGACTGTACGAGCAGTACTTC; cdr3_aa: CASSPTAGLYEQYF
v_call: TRBV7-8; cdr3_length: 13; clone_size: -; d_call: TRBD1; j_call: TRBJ2-2; cdr3_nt: TGTGCCAGTGGGGACAGGGGGGACGGGGAGCTGTTTTTT; cdr3_aa: CASGDRGDGELFF
v_call: TRBV2; cdr3_length: 14; clone_size: -; d_call: -; j_call: TRBJ1-2; cdr3_nt: TGTGCCAGCAGACCTCGTGGCGGAAACTATGGCTACACCTTC; cdr3_aa: CASRPRGGNYGYTF
v_call: TRBV5-6; cdr3_length: 16; clone_size: -; d_call: TRBD1; j_call: TRBJ1-6; cdr3_nt: TGTGCCAGCAGCTTGGGAGACAGGGGGCTAAATTCACCCCTCCACTTT; cdr3_aa: CASSLGDRGLNSPLHF
v_call: TRBV13; cdr3_length: 12; clone_size: once; d_call: -; j_call: TRBJ2-7; cdr3_nt: TGTGCCAGCAGTCTCGAGGAGGGAGAGCAGTACTTC; cdr3_aa: CASSLEEGEQYF
v_call: TRBV28; cdr3_length: 15; clone_size: once; d_call: TRBD1; j_call: TRBJ1-2; cdr3_nt: TGTGCCAGCAGCACAGGGGGCGCGGACGACTATGGCTACACCTTC; cdr3_aa: CASSTGGADDYGYTF
v_call: TRBV28; cdr3_length: 14; clone_size: -; d_call: TRBD2; j_call: TRBJ2-7; cdr3_nt: TGTGCCAGCAGTTTGCCTAGCGGGGCCTACGAGCAGTACTTC; cdr3_aa: CASSLPSGAYEQYF
v_call: TRBV28; cdr3_length: 15; clone_size: -; d_call: TRBD1; j_call: TRBJ1-2; cdr3_nt: TGTGCCAGCAGTTTATTCGGGACAGCAAACTATGGCTACACCTTC; cdr3_aa: CASSLFGTANYGYTF
v_call: TRBV11-3; cdr3_length: 15; clone_size: -; d_call: -; j_call: TRBJ2-5; cdr3_nt: TGTGCCAGCAGCCCGGGGGACCTAACGTATGAGACCCAGTACTTC; cdr3_aa: CASSPGDLTYETQYF
v_call: TRBV30; cdr3_length: 14; clone_size: once; d_call: TRBD2; j_call: TRBJ2-1; cdr3_nt: TGTGCCTGGAGTACCGGACTAGCGGGAGTTGAGCAGTTCTTC; cdr3_aa: CAWSTGLAGVEQFF
v_call: TRBV9; cdr3_length: 18; clone_size: -; d_call: TRBD2; j_call: TRBJ2-7; cdr3_nt: TGTGCCAGCACCGTATTGGTCGGCGGGGGAACTAAAGCCTACGAGCAGTACTTC; cdr3_aa: CASTVLVGGGTKAYEQYF
v_call: TRBV27; cdr3_length: 14; clone_size: -; d_call: -; j_call: TRBJ1-1; cdr3_nt: TGTGCCAGCAGCCTCGACGGGGTGAACACTGAAGCTTTCTTT; cdr3_aa: CASSLDGVNTEAFF
v_call: TRBV4-2; cdr3_length: 15; clone_size: -; d_call: -; j_call: TRBJ1-5; cdr3_nt: TGTGCCAGCAGCCAAGAGGGCCAGACCAATCAGCCCCAGCATTTT; cdr3_aa: CASSQEGQTNQPQHF
v_call: TRBV2; cdr3_length: 13; clone_size: -; d_call: TRBD1; j_call: TRBJ2-7; cdr3_nt: TGTGCCAGCAGTAATACTCAGGGGGTCGAGCAGTGCTTC; cdr3_aa: CASSNTQGVEQCF